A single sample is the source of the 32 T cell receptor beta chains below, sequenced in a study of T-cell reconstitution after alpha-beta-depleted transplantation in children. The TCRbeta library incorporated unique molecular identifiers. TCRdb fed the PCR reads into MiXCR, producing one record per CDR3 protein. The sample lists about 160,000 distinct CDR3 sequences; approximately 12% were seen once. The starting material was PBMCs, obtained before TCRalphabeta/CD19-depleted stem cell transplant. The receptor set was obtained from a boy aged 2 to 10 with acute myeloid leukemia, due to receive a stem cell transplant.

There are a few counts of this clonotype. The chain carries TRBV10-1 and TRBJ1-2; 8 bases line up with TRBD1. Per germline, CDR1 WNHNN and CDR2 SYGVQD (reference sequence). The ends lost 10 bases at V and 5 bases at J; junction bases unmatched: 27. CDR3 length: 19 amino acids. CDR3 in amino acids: CATKGYRQGLPQVVYGYTF. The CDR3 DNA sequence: TGCGCCACCAAGGGGTACAGACAGGGGCTTCCCCAAGTTGTGTATGGCTACACCTTC.

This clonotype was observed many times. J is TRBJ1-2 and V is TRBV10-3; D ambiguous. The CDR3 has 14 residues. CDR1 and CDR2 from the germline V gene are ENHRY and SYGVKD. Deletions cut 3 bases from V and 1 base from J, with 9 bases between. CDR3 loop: CAISDPDLNYGYTF. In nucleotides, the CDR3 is TGTGCCATCAGTGATCCTGATCTTAACTATGGCTACACCTTC.

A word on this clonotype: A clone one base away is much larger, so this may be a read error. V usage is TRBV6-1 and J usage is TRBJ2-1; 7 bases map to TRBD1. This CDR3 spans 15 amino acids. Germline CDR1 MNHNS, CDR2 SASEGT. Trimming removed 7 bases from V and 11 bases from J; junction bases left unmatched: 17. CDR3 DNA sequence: TGTGCCAGCATAACCCCACGGTCGACAGGGAATAAGCAGTTCTTC. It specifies CASITPRSTGNKQFF.

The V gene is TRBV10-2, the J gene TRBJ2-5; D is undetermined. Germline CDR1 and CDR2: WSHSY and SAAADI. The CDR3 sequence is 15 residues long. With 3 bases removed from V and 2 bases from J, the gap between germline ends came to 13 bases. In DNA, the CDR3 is TGCGCCAGCAGTGAAGGTTGGACGCAACAAGAGACCCAGTACTTC. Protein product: CASSEGWTQQETQYF.

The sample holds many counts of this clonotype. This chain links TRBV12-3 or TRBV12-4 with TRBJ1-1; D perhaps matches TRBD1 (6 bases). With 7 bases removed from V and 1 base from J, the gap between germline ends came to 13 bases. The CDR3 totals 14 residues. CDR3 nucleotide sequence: TGTGCCAGCACGTATACAGGGAGGAACACTGAAGCTTTCTTT. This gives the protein CASTYTGRNTEAFF.

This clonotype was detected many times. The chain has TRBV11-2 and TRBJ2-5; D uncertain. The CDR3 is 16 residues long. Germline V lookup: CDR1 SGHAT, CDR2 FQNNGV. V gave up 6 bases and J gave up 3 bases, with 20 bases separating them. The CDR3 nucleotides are TGTGCCAGCAGTTTCTATCCACCCACCGTAGAAGAGACCCAGTACTTC. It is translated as CASSFYPPTVEETQYF. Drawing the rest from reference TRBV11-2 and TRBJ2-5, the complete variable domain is EAGVAQSPRYKIIEKRQSVAFWCNPISGHATLYWYQQILGQGPKLLIQFQNNGVVDDSQLPKDRFSAERLKGVDSTLKIQPAKLEDSAVYLCASSFYPPTVEETQYFGPGTRLLVL.

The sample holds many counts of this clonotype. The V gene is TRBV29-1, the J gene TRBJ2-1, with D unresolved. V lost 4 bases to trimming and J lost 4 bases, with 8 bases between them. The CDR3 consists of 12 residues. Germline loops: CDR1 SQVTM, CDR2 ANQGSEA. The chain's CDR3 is CSVGVGYNEQFF. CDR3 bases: TGCAGCGTTGGGGTCGGGTACAATGAGCAGTTCTTC.

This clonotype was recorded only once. The CDR3: CASSPETGTDQPQHF. The DNA for the CDR3 is TGCGCCAGCAGTCCCGAAACAGGGACCGATCAGCCCCAGCATTTT. V and J are TRBV5-1 and TRBJ1-5, with a tentative D call TRBD1 (6 bases). CDR3 length: 15 residues. Germline loops: CDR1 SGHRS, CDR2 YFSETQ. Trimming pared 5 bases from V and 5 bases from J, leaving 17 bases between.

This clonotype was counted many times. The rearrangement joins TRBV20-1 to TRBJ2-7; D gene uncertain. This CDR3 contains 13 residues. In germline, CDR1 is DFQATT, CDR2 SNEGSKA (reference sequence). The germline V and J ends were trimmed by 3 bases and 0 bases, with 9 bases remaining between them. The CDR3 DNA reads TGCAGTGCTAGCCAGGCTTCCTCCTACGAGCAGTACTTC. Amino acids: CSASQASSYEQYF.

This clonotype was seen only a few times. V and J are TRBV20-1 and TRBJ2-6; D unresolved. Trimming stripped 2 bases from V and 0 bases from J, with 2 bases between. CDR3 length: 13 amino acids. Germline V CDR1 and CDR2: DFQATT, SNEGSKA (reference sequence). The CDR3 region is CSARHSGANVLTF. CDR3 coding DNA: TGCAGTGCTAGACACTCTGGGGCCAACGTCCTGACTTTC.

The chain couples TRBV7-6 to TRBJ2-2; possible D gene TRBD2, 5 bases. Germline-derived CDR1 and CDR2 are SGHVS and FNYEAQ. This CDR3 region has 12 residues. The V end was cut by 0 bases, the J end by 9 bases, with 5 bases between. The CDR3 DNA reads TGTGCCAGCAGCTTAGCCGGGAGGGAGCTGTTTTTT. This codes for CASSLAGRELFF.

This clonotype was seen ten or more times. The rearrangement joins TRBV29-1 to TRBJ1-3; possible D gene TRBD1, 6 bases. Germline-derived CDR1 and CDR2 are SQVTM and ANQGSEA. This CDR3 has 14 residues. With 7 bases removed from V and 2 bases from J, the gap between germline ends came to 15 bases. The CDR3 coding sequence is TGCAGCGCAGTATACACAGGGACTGGAAACACCATATATTTT. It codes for CSAVYTGTGNTIYF. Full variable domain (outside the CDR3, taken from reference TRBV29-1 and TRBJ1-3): SAVISQKPSRDICQRGTSLTIQCQVDSQVTMMFWYRQQPGQSLTLIATANQGSEATYESGFVIDKFPISRPNLTFSTLTVSNMSPEDSSIYLCSAVYTGTGNTIYFGEGSWLTVV.

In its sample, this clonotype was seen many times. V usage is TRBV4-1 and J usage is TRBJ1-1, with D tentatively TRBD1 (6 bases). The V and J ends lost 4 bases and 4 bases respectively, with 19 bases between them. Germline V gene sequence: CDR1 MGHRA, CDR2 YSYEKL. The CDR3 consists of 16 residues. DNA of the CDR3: TGCGCCAGCAGCCGGATCCTGACAGGCCGGAGCACTGAAGCTTTCTTT. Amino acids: CASSRILTGRSTEAFF.

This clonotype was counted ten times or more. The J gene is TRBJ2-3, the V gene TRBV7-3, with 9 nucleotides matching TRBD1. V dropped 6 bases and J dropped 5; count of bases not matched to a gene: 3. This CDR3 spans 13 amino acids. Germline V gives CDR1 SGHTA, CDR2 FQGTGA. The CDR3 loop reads CASRSGQGDTQYF. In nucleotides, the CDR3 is TGTGCCAGCAGGTCGGGACAGGGAGATACGCAGTATTTT.

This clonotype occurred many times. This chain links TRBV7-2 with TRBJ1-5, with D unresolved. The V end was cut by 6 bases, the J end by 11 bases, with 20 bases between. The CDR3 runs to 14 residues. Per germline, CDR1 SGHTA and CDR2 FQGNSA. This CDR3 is CASSPGLGLGAQHF. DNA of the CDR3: TGTGCCAGCAGTCCTGGACTTGGCCTGGGAGCCCAGCATTTT.

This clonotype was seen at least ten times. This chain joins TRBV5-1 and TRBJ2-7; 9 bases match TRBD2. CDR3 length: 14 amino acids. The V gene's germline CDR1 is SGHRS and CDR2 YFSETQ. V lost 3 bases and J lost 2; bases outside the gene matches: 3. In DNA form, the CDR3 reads TGCGCCAGCAGCTGGTCTAGCGGGGCCTACGAGCAGTACTTC. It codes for CASSWSSGAYEQYF.

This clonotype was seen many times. This CDR3 reads CASSQEPLGDTQYF. CDR3 DNA sequence: TGCGCCAGCAGCCAAGAACCCTTAGGAGATACGCAGTATTTT. The rearrangement links TRBV4-1 to TRBJ2-3, with no clear D. Germline CDR1 is MGHRA and CDR2 is YSYEKL. There are 14 residues in the CDR3. V gave up 0 bases and J gave up 5 bases, with 9 bases separating them.

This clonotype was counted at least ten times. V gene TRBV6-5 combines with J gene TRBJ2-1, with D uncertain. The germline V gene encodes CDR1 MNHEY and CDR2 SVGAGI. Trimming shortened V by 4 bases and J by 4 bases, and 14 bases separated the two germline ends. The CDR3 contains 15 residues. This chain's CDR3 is CASSWTSTPYNEQFF. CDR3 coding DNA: TGTGCCAGCAGTTGGACCTCCACGCCATACAATGAGCAGTTCTTC.

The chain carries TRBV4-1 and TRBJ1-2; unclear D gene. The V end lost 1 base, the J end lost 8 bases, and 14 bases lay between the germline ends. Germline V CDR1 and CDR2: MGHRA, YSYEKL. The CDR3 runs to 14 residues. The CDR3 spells CASSQATGTLGYTF. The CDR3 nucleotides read TGCGCCAGCAGCCAAGCTACGGGTACCCTAGGCTACACCTTC.

The CDR3 DNA is TGTGCCAGCAGCTCTGTTCTAGGCTCCTACAATGAGCAGTTCTTC. This codes for CASSSVLGSYNEQFF. The chain links TRBV5-4 to TRBJ2-1; no clear D. Trimming pared 3 bases from V and 0 bases from J, leaving 10 bases between. Germline CDR1 is SGHNT and CDR2 is YYREEE (reference sequence). This CDR3 is built from 15 residues. The whole variable domain, remainder taken from reference TRBV5-4 and TRBJ2-1, is ETGVTQSPTHLIKTRGQQVTLRCSSQSGHNTVSWYQQALGQGPQFIFQYYREEENGRGNFPPRFSGLQFPNYSSELNVNALELDDSALYLCASSSVLGSYNEQFFGPGTRLTVL.

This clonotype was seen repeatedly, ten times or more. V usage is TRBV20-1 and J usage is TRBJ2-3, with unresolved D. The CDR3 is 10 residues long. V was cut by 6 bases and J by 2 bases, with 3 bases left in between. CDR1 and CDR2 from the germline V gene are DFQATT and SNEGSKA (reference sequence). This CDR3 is CSAATDTQYF. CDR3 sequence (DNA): TGCAGTGCCGCCACAGATACGCAGTATTTT.

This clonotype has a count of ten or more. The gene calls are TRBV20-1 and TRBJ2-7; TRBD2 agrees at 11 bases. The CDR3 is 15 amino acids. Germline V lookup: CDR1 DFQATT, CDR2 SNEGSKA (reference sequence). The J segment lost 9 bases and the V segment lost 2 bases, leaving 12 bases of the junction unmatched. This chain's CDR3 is CSARPGLAALVGQYF. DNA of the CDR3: TGCAGTGCTAGACCGGGACTAGCGGCCTTAGTCGGGCAGTACTTC.

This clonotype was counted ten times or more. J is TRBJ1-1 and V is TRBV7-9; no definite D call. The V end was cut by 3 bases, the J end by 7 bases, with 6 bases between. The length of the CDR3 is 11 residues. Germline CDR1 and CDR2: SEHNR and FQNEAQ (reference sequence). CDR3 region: CASSFFGEAFF. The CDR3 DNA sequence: TGTGCCAGCAGCTTCTTCGGTGAAGCTTTCTTT.

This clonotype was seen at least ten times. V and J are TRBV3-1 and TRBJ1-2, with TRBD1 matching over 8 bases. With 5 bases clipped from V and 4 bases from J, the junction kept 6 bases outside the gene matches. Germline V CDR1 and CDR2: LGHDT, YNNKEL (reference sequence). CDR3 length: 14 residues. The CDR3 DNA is TGTGCCAGCAGCAGGGGGGACAGGAGCTATGGCTACACCTTC. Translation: CASSRGDRSYGYTF.

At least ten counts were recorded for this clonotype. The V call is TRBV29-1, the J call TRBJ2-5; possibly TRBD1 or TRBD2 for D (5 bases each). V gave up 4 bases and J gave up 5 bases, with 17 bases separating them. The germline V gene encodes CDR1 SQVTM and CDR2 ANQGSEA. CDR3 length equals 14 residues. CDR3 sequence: CSVGRDPYSETQYF. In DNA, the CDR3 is TGCAGCGTTGGCCGGGACCCCTATTCGGAGACCCAGTACTTC. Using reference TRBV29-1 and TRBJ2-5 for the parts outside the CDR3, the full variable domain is SAVISQKPSRDICQRGTSLTIQCQVDSQVTMMFWYRQQPGQSLTLIATANQGSEATYESGFVIDKFPISRPNLTFSTLTVSNMSPEDSSIYLCSVGRDPYSETQYFGPGTRLLVL.

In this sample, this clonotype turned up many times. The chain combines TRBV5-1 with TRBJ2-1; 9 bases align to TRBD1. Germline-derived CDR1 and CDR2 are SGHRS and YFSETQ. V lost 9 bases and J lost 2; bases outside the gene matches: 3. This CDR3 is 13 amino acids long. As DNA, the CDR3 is TGCGCCACCGGGACAGGGACCTACAATGAGCAGTTCTTC. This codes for CATGTGTYNEQFF.

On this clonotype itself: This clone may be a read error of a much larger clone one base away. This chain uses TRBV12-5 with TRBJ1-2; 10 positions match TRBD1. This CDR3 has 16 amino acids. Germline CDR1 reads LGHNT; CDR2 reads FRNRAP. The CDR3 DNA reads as TGTGCTAGTGGTTTGGCCTCGGGACAGGGGATCTATGGCGACACCTTC. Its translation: CASGLASGQGIYGDTF.

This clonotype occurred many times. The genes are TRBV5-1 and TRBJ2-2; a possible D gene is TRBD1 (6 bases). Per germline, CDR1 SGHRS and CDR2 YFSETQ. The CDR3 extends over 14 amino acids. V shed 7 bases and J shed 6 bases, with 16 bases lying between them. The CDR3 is CASGGPGGAGELFF. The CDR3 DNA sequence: TGCGCCAGCGGGGGCCCCGGAGGAGCCGGGGAGCTGTTTTTT.

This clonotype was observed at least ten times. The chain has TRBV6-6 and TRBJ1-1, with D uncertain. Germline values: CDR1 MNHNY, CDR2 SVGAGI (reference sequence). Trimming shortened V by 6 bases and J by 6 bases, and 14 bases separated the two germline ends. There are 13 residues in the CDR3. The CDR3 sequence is CASSPVSGAEAFF. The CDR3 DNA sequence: TGTGCCAGCAGCCCCGTAAGCGGGGCTGAAGCTTTCTTT.

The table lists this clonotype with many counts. CDR3 bases: TGCAGTGCTAGAGACAACCTCCACACCGGGGAGCTGTTTTTT. Protein: CSARDNLHTGELFF. The chain carries TRBV20-1 and TRBJ2-2; D remains unclear. The CDR3 is made up of 14 amino acids. V was trimmed by 0 bases and J by 3 bases, leaving 8 bases between them. Germline V gene data show CDR1 as DFQATT and CDR2 as SNEGSKA (reference sequence).

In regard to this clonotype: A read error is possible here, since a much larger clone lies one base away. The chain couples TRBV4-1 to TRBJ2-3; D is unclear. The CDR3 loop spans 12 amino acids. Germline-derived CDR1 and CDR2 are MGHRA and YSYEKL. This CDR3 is CACSQELDTQYF. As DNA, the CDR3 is TGCGCCTGCAGCCAAGAGTTGGATACGCAGTATTTT.

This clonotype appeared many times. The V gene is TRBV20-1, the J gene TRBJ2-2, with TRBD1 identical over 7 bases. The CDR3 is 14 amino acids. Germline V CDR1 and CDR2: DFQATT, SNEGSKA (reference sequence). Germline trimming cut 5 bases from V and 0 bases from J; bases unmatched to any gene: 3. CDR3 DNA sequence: TGCAGTGCTCCCGGGACAGCGAACACCGGGGAGCTGTTTTTT. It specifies CSAPGTANTGELFF.